This T cell receptor beta chain was captured by sequencing in a study of tumor-infiltrating lymphocytes in primary liver carcinoma. Unsorted bulk tissue, roughly 20-33 mg of it, served as the source for co-extraction of RNA and DNA. Making TCR beta cDNA involved around 500 ng total RNA and a constant-region primer. Three nested multiplex PCR rounds, a slightly modified ARM-PCR method, built the TCR beta libraries. The first two PCR rounds, around 11 cycles each, used TRBV1-TRBV30 forward primers and a C-beta reverse primer. TCRdb reanalysed the multiplex PCR reads using MiXCR and keeps one entry per CDR3 protein. The sample records around 29,000 distinct CDR3 sequences, 60% to 85% being singletons. This CDR3 contains 13 residues. Germline CDR1 is SNHLY and CDR2 is FYNNEI. The study, taken as a whole, reports: Significantly larger top-250-clone fractions were found in tumors than in blood (p = 0.039).

This clonotype appeared a single time. Its antigen is not known. A much larger clone lies one base from this, so it may be a read error. Sample: liver tumor tissue from sampling region 5. As for subset: tumor region T5, tumor centre. The chain combines TRBV2 with TRBJ2-7; 8 bases align to TRBD2. This receptor was obtained from a man aged 40-55 years with primary liver carcinoma and hepatitis B virus infection. CDR3 coding DNA: TGTGCCAGCGATCCGGGAGGGCTCTACGATCAGTACTTC. Its translation: CASDPGGLYDQYF.